One sample yielded the 21 T cell receptor beta chains listed below, sequenced in a study of Ad26.COV2.S vaccination and SARS-CoV-2 variants. Treatment given: about 20 received Ad26.COV2.S at low or high dose, single or two shots; five or six received placebo; per-sample allocation not given. Sampling occurred on day 63 after the first vaccine or placebo injection. Generated by immunoSEQ multiplex PCR, the TCRdb table keeps only in-frame clones and is missing some. This table has 200,000 to 300,000 clones, 88% appearing once. Sequencing was performed on peripheral blood, taken in a trial of Ad26.COV2.S vaccine versus placebo. All receptors come from a person between 18 and 65 years old who received the Ad26.COV2.S COVID-19 vaccine or a placebo.

The V call is TRBV6-5, the J call TRBJ2-1; D is perhaps TRBD1 (5 bases). The length of the CDR3 is 15 residues. Trimming removed 6 bases at V and 2 bases at J, with 14 bases between. CDR1 and CDR2 (germline): MNHEY, SVGAGI. The CDR3 nucleotides are TGTGCCAGCAGCCAGACAGAGGCCCCCTACAATGAGCAGTTCTTC. Amino acid sequence: CASSQTEAPYNEQFF.

This chain connects TRBV28 to TRBJ2-3; 7 nucleotides match TRBD2. CDR1 MDHEN and CDR2 SYDVKM come from the germline V gene. The CDR3 is 16 residues long. V lost 4 bases to trimming and J lost 2 bases; unmatched junction nucleotides: 9. CDR3 DNA sequence: TGTGCCAGCAGTTCCCCCTGGAAGCGGGACACAGATACGCAGTATTTT. Translating it yields CASSSPWKRDTDTQYF.

The chain is built from TRBV24-1 and TRBJ2-5; 11 positions agree with TRBD2. Germline V gene data show CDR1 as KGHDR and CDR2 as SFDVKD. The trim removed 3 bases at V and 1 base at J, leaving 3 bases unmatched. The CDR3 sequence is 16 residues long. Here the CDR3 reads CATSDGLAGIQETQYF. The CDR3, as DNA: TGTGCCACCAGTGATGGACTAGCGGGTATCCAAGAGACCCAGTACTTC.

This clone was observed a single time. This chain connects TRBV6-6 to TRBJ2-2; possible D gene TRBD1, 6 bases. The CDR3 is 16 amino acids. The germline V and J ends were trimmed by 0 bases and 4 bases, with 12 bases remaining between them. Germline V gene sequence: CDR1 MNHNY, CDR2 SVGAGI (reference sequence). The CDR3 sequence is CASSYSWGQGTGELFF. As DNA, the CDR3 is TGTGCCAGCAGTTACTCCTGGGGGCAGGGCACCGGGGAGCTGTTTTTT.

V is TRBV2 and J is TRBJ2-4; 7 bases align to TRBD2. Germline V gives CDR1 SNHLY, CDR2 FYNNEI. V was clipped by 7 bases and J by 6 bases; unmatched bases: 6. The CDR3 has 13 residues. CDR3 DNA: TGTGCCAGCACCGGGACGGGGGGAAACATTCAGTACTTC. It translates to CASTGTGGNIQYF.

The chain combines TRBV4-3 with TRBJ2-5; D is unclear. CDR3 length: 15 amino acids. The germline V and J ends were trimmed by 0 bases and 6 bases, with 14 bases remaining between them. Per the germline V gene, CDR1 is LGHNA and CDR2 is YSLEER. CDR3 DNA: TGCGCCAGCAGCCAAGATAGGGCGAATTTACAGACCCAGTACTTC. It codes for CASSQDRANLQTQYF.

The chain employs TRBV9 and TRBJ2-1; 15 nucleotides match TRBD2. Looked up from germline, CDR1 is SGDLS and CDR2 is YYNGEE. V dropped 4 bases and J dropped 2; count of bases not matched to a gene: 10. The CDR3 spans 19 residues. The CDR3 protein is CASSSLPGTSGRTYNEQFF. In nucleotides, the CDR3 is TGTGCCAGCAGCAGCCTGCCCGGGACTAGCGGGAGGACCTACAATGAGCAGTTCTTC.

J is TRBJ2-5 and V is TRBV6-4; a possible D gene is TRBD2 (6 bases). The V end lost 6 bases, the J end lost 2 bases, and 10 bases lay between the germline ends. The CDR3 loop spans 13 amino acids. The germline gives CDR1 MRHNA, CDR2 SNTAGT. In nucleotides, the CDR3 is TGTGCCAGCAGCCTGACTAGACAAGAGACCCAGTACTTC. Translating it yields CASSLTRQETQYF.

The sample holds one count of this clone. The rearrangement joins TRBV7-9 to TRBJ2-1; 11 bases are a match to TRBD2. The CDR3 is 19 residues long. Trimming at V came to 1 base and at J to 2 bases, leaving 10 bases not matched to a gene. Germline CDR1 reads SEHNR; CDR2 reads FQNEAQ (reference sequence). CDR3 in amino acids: CASSLDPRGLAAAYNEQFF. In nucleotides, the CDR3 is TGTGCCAGCAGCTTAGACCCAAGGGGACTAGCGGCCGCCTACAATGAGCAGTTCTTC.

The CDR3 loop reads CASSPEIGQGILDEQYF. CDR3 DNA: TGTGCCAGCAGCCCAGAAATCGGACAGGGGATTTTAGACGAGCAGTACTTC. The chain recombines TRBV7-9 with TRBJ2-7, with 9 bases identical to TRBD1. The CDR3 spans 17 residues. Germline V gene data show CDR1 as SEHNR and CDR2 as FQNEAQ (reference sequence). V dropped 5 bases and J dropped 5; count of bases not matched to a gene: 16.

CDR3 nucleotide sequence: TGTGCCAGCAGATTAGCTGGGGCCAACGTCCTGACTTTC. Its protein product is CASRLAGANVLTF. This chain connects TRBV25-1 to TRBJ2-6; D is ambiguous. Germline lookup yields CDR1 MGHDK and CDR2 SYGVNS. V was pared by 6 bases and J by 2 bases, with 5 bases between. This CDR3 comprises 13 residues.

The chain recombines TRBV11-2 with TRBJ1-1; D is uncertain. Germline CDR1 reads SGHAT; CDR2 reads FQNNGV. Trimming removed 2 bases at V and 1 base at J, with 5 bases between. The CDR3 loop spans 13 amino acids. The CDR3 DNA reads as TGTGCCAGCAGCTTAACCGAGAACACTGAAGCTTTCTTT. Protein product: CASSLTENTEAFF.

J is TRBJ1-1 and V is TRBV12-3 or TRBV12-4; no definite D call. The length of the CDR3 is 12 residues. Trimming took off 6 bases at V and 6 bases at J, with 11 bases between the two ends. CDR3 bases: TGTGCCAGCAGCCTCGTAAGGGCTGAAGCTTTCTTT. It specifies CASSLVRAEAFF.

The J gene is TRBJ2-1, the V gene TRBV3-1 (or the pseudogene TRBV3-2), with 8 bases identical to TRBD2. V trimming: 4 bases; J trimming: 7 bases; junction bases outside the gene matches: 6. The CDR3 totals 14 residues. The germline gives CDR1 LGHDT, CDR2 YNNKEL (reference sequence). The CDR3 spells CASSPPGLGNEQFF. CDR3 coding DNA: TGTGCCAGCAGCCCGCCGGGACTAGGGAATGAGCAGTTCTTC.

This clone appeared a few times. This rearrangement joins TRBV11-2 to TRBJ1-3; D possibly corresponds to TRBD1 (5 bases). Between the trimmed V and J ends, which lost 6 bases and 5 bases, there was a span of 17 bases. Germline V lookup: CDR1 SGHAT, CDR2 FQNNGV. There are 15 residues in the CDR3. The CDR3 coding sequence is TGTGCCAGCAGGTCTATCGGGGGTAGGAGAAACACCATATATTTT. It yields the protein CASRSIGGRRNTIYF.

The chain couples TRBV9 to TRBJ2-7; TRBD1 agrees at 7 bases. The germline V gene has CDR1 SGDLS and CDR2 YYNGEE. After removal of 3 bases from V and 3 bases from J, the junction contained 3 bases not matched to a gene. This CDR3 is built from 13 residues. The CDR3 here is CASSAGQNYEQYF. The CDR3 DNA reads TGTGCCAGCAGCGCGGGACAGAACTACGAGCAGTACTTC. Full variable domain (missing parts from reference TRBV9 and TRBJ2-7): DSGVTQTPKHLITATGQRVTLRCSPRSGDLSVYWYQQSLDQGLQFLIQYYNGEERAKGNILERFSAQQFPDLHSELNLSSLELGDSALYFCASSAGQNYEQYFGPGTRLTVT.

The V gene is TRBV7-8, the J gene TRBJ2-1; D gene unclear. Trimming shortened V by 4 bases and J by 8 bases, and 12 bases separated the two germline ends. CDR1 is SGHVS, CDR2 FQNEAQ, per germline. This CDR3 region has 13 residues. This CDR3 reads CASSSLGGHEQFF. The DNA for the CDR3 is TGTGCCAGCAGCTCCCTCGGCGGTCATGAGCAGTTCTTC.

In this sample, this clone turned up once. CDR3 sequence reads: CASSFSPRQGMQETQYF. CDR3 DNA sequence: TGTGCCAGCAGCTTCTCGCCAAGACAGGGAATGCAAGAGACCCAGTACTTC. V gene TRBV7-8 combines with J gene TRBJ2-5; 7 bases align to TRBD1. Germline-derived CDR1 and CDR2 are SGHVS and FQNEAQ. V lost 3 bases, J lost 2 bases, and 12 bases stayed unmatched. The CDR3 runs 17 residues.

This rearrangement joins TRBV18 to TRBJ1-1, with D possibly matching TRBD1 (6 bases). V lost 5 bases and J lost 4, with 14 bases in between. The CDR3 has 14 residues. Germline V gives CDR1 KGHSH, CDR2 LQKENI. The CDR3 protein is CASSSLGARTEAFF. CDR3 in DNA: TGTGCCAGCTCATCCCTGGGGGCGCGCACTGAAGCTTTCTTT.

In this sample, this clone turned up a few times. The genes are TRBV4-3 and TRBJ2-1; D not certain. Deletions cut 5 bases from V and 2 bases from J, with 13 bases between. Germline V gene lookup returns CDR1 LGHNA and CDR2 YSLEER. The CDR3 is 15 amino acids. Written as DNA, the CDR3 is TGCGCCAGCAGCAGGGAACTCACTACCTACAATGAGCAGTTCTTC. Its translation is CASSRELTTYNEQFF.

The chain employs TRBV13 and TRBJ1-5; no clear D gene. The V and J ends lost 5 bases and 4 bases respectively, with 6 bases between them. Germline V gives CDR1 PRHDT, CDR2 FYEKMQ (reference sequence). The CDR3 is made up of 12 amino acids. The chain's CDR3 is CASSRQNQPQHF. The CDR3 nucleotides read TGTGCCAGCAGCCGCCAGAATCAGCCCCAGCATTTT.